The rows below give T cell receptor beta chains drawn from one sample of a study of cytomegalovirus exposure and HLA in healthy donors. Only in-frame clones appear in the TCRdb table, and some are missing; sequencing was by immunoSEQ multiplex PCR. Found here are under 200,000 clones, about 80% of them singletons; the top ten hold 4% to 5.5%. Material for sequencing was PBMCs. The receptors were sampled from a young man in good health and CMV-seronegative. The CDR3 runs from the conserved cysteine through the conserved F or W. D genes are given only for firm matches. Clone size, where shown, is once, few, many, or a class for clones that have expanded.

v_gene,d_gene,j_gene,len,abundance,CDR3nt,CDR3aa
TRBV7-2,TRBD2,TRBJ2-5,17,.,TGTGCCAGCAGCTCCGGGACTAGCGGGACATACGAAGAGACCCAGTACTTC,CASSSGTSGTYEETQYF
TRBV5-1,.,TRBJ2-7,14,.,TGCGCCAGCAGCTTGGAGTCCAGGACCTACGAGCAGTACTTC,CASSLESRTYEQYF
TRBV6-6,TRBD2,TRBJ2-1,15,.,TGTGCCAGCAGAACCGGGACTAGCGGTCGGGGTGAGCAGTTCTTC,CASRTGTSGRGEQFF
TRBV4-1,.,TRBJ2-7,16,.,TGCGCCAGCAGCCGACACTTTTGGCCCCCCCGTCGGGAGCAGTACTTC,CASSRHFWPPRREQYF
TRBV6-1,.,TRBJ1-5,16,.,TGTGCCAGCAGTGAATTGCAGGGAAATAGCAATCAGCCCCAGCATTTT,CASSELQGNSNQPQHF
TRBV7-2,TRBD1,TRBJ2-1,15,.,TGTGCCAGCAGCTCGACAGGGGGCGCCTACAATGAGCAGTTCTTC,CASSSTGGAYNEQFF
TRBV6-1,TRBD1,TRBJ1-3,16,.,TGTGCCAGCAGTCAAGCAGGGGGCCACCCCGGGAACACCATATATTTT,CASSQAGGHPGNTIYF
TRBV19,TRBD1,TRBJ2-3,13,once,TGTGCCAGTAGTATCGACAGGGGAGATACGCAGTATTTT,CASSIDRGDTQYF
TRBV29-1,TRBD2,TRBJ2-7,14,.,TGCAGCGTACTTATGGGAGGGGCGAACTACGAGCAGTACTTC,CSVLMGGANYEQYF
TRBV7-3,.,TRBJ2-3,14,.,TGTGCCACCCGTAGCGGAAGCTCGACAGATACGCAGTATTTT,CATRSGSSTDTQYF
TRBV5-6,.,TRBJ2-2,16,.,TGTGCCAGCAGCTTGGTGGGGGCGCTGAGCACCGGGGAGCTGTTTTTT,CASSLVGALSTGELFF
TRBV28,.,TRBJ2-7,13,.,TGTGCCAGCAGTTCTTTCCTGGCCCACGAGCAGTACTTC,CASSSFLAHEQYF
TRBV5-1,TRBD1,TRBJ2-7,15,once,TGCGCCAGCAGCTTCCAGACAGGGAGCTCCTACGAGCAGTACTTC,CASSFQTGSSYEQYF
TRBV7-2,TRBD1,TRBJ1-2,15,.,TGTGCCAGCAGCTTCCGGGACAGCAAAGGCTATGGCTACACCTTC,CASSFRDSKGYGYTF
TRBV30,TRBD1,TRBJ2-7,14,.,TGTGCCTGGATCCCGGGACAGGGGTGGGACGAGCAGTACTTC,CAWIPGQGWDEQYF
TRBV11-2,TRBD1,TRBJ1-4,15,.,TGTGCCAGCAGCTTAGATCTGGGGACAGTTGAAAAACTGTTTTTT,CASSLDLGTVEKLFF
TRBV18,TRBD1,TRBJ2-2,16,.,TGTGCCAGCTCACCCCGCGGACAGGGTAACACCGGGGAGCTGTTTTTT,CASSPRGQGNTGELFF
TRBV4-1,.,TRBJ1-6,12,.,TGCGCCAGCAGCCGAGAATCTACACCCCTCCACTTT,CASSRESTPLHF
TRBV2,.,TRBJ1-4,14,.,TGTGCCAGCAGACCGGGGGGGAATAATGAAAAACTGTTTTTT,CASRPGGNNEKLFF
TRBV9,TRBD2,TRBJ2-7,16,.,TGTGCCAGCACCCCTACAGGAGCGGGGTGGATGGGCGAGCAGTACTTC,CASTPTGAGWMGEQYF
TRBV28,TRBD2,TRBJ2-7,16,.,TGTGCCAGCAGTTTTTTTACTAGCGGGAGGTCCTACGAGCAGTACTTC,CASSFFTSGRSYEQYF
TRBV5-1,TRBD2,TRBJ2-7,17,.,TGCGCCAGCAGCTCCCCTTTTGAAGCGGGAACCACCTACGAGCAGTACTTC,CASSSPFEAGTTYEQYF
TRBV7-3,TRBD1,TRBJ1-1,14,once,TGTGCCAGCAGCTTGACAGGGCGGGACACTGAAGCTTTCTTT,CASSLTGRDTEAFF
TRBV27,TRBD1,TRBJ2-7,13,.,TGTGCCAGCAGTTCCAACAGGGGCTACGAGCAGTACTTC,CASSSNRGYEQYF
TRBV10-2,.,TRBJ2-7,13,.,TGCGCCAGCAGTGTCGCGAGCGGCTACGAGCAGTACTTC,CASSVASGYEQYF
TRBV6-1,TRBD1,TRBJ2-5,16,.,TGTGCCAGCAGTGCTCCCGGGACAGGGAGATGGGAGACCCAGTACTTC,CASSAPGTGRWETQYF
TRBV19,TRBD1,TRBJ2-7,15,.,TGTGCCAGTAGTATTCTTAAGGGACAGATTTACGAGCAGTACTTC,CASSILKGQIYEQYF
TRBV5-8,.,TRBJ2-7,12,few,TGTGCCAGCAGCCATCGGGGAGACGAGCAGTACTTC,CASSHRGDEQYF
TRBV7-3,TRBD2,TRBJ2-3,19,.,TGTGCCAGCAGCTCCAATACTAGCGGGGGACCCCTAAGCACAGATACGCAGTATTTT,CASSSNTSGGPLSTDTQYF
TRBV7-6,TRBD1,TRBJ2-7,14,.,TGTGCCAGCAGCTTCGGGGACAGCTCCTACGAGCAGTACTTC,CASSFGDSSYEQYF
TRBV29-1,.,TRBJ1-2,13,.,TGCAGCGGGCGGCCACTTACAACTTATGGCTACACCTTC,CSGRPLTTYGYTF
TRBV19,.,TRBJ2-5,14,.,TGTGCCAGTAGTAACCCGGGACTGCAAGAGACCCAGTACTTC,CASSNPGLQETQYF
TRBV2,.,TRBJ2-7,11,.,TGTGCCAGCAGTGCTATGGACGAGCAGTACTTC,CASSAMDEQYF
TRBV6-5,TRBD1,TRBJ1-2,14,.,TGTGCCAGCAGTTACCCCGGGACAGCCTATGGCTACACCTTC,CASSYPGTAYGYTF
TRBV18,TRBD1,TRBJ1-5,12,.,TGTGCCAGCTCACCAGACAGGGGGGACCAGCATTTT,CASSPDRGDQHF
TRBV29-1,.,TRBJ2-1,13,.,TGCAGCGTTGATGTGGGGGGCTACAATGAGCAGTTCTTC,CSVDVGGYNEQFF
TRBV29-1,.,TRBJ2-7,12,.,TGCAGCGTGTACATAGACGGACAGAGGCAGTACTTC,CSVYIDGQRQYF
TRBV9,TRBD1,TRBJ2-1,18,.,TGTGCCAGCAGCCCTTGGGACAGGGAAGGAATCCCCTACAATGAGCAGTTCTTC,CASSPWDREGIPYNEQFF
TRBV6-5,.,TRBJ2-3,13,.,TGTGCCAGCAGTAGACTAATAACAGATACGCAGTATTTT,CASSRLITDTQYF
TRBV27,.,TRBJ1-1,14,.,TGTGCCAGCAGTTCTATTCTAACGGACACTGAAGCTTTCTTT,CASSSILTDTEAFF
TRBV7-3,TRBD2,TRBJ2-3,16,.,TGTGCCAGCAGCGTAACTAGCGGGAGGGCAACAGATACGCAGTATTTT,CASSVTSGRATDTQYF
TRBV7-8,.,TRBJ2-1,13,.,TGTGCCAGCACCTCCCCCTTAAGCGATGAGCAGTTCTTC,CASTSPLSDEQFF
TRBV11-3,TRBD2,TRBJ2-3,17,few,TGTGCCAGCAGCTCATCAATCTCGGGGGGGAGTAGAGATACGCAGTATTTT,CASSSSISGGSRDTQYF
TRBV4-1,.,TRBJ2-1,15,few,TGCGCCAGCAGCCAAGGTAGAACCATCCCCAATGAGCAGTTCTTC,CASSQGRTIPNEQFF
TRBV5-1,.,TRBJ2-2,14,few,TGCGCCAGCAGCTTGGAAACGGGCACCGGGGAGCTGTTTTTT,CASSLETGTGELFF
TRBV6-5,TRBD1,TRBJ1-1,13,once,TGTGCCAGCAGAATCAGGGGGAGGACTGAAGCTTTCTTT,CASRIRGRTEAFF
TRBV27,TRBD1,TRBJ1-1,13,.,TGTGCGATCCGGGGACAGGGTGGCACTGAAGCTTTCTTT,CAIRGQGGTEAFF
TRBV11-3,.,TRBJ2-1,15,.,TGTGCCAGCAGCTTAGGCCAGGGACTCTACAATGAGCAGTTCTTC,CASSLGQGLYNEQFF
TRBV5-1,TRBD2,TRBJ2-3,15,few,TGCGCCAGCAGCCCTGGACTAGCGGTCACAGATACGCAGTATTTT,CASSPGLAVTDTQYF
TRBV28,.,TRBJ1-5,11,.,TGTGCCAGCAGTTTTCAGGGACCCCAGCATTTT,CASSFQGPQHF
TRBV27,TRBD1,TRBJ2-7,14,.,TGTGCCAGCAGTCGGACAGGAAATTGGAGGGAGCAGTACTTC,CASSRTGNWREQYF
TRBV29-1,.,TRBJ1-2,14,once,TGCAGCGTCCCTGACAGGAGTTTTAACTATGGCTACACCTTC,CSVPDRSFNYGYTF
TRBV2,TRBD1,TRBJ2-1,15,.,TGTGCCAATGGCGGACAGGGTCGTTCCTACAATGAGCAGTTCTTC,CANGGQGRSYNEQFF